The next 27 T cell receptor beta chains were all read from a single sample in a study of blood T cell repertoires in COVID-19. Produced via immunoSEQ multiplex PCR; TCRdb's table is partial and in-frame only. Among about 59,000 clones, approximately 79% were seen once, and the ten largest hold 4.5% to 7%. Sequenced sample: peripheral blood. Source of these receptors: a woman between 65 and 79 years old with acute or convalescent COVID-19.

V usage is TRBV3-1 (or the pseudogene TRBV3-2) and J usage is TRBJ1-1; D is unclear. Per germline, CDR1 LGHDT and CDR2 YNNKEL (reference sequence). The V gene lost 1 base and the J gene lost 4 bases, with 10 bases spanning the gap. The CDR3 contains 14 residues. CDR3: CASSQGLSSTEAFF. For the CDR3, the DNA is TGTGCCAGCAGCCAAGGGTTGTCGAGCACTGAAGCTTTCTTT.

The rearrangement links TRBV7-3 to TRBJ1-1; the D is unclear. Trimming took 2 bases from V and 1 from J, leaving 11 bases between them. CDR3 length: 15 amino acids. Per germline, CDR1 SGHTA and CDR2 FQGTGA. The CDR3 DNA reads TGTGCCAGCAGCTTAGAGTCGTACCAGAACACTGAAGCTTTCTTT. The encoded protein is CASSLESYQNTEAFF.

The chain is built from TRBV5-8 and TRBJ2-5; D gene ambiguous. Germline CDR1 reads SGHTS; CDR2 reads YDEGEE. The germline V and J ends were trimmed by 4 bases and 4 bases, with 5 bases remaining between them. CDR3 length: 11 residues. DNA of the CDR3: TGTGCCAGCAGCCCCCGAGAGACCCAGTACTTC. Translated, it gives CASSPRETQYF.

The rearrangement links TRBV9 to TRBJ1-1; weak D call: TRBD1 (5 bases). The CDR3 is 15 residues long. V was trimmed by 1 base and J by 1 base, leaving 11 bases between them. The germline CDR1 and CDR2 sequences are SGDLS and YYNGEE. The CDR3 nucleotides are TGTGCCAGCAGCGTAACGGAGGGACGGAACACTGAAGCTTTCTTT. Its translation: CASSVTEGRNTEAFF.

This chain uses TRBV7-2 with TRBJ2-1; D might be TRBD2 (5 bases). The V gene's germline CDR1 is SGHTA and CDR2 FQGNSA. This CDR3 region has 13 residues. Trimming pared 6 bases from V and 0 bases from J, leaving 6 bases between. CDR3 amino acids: CASRGSSYNEQFF. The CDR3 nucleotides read TGTGCCAGCAGGGGGAGCTCCTACAATGAGCAGTTCTTC. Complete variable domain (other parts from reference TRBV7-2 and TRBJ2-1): GAGVSQSPSNKVTEKGKDVELRCDPISGHTALYWYRQSLGQGLEFLIYFQGNSAPDKSGLPSDRFSAERTGGSVSTLTIQRTQQEDSAVYLCASRGSSYNEQFFGPGTRLTVL.

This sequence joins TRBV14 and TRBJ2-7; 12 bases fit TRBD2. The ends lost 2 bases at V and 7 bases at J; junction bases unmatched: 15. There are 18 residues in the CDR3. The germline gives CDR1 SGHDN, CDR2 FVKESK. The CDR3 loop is CASSQRGSSGGVLLEQYF. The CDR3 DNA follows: TGTGCCAGCAGCCAACGAGGGTCTAGCGGGGGGGTCCTTTTGGAGCAGTACTTC.

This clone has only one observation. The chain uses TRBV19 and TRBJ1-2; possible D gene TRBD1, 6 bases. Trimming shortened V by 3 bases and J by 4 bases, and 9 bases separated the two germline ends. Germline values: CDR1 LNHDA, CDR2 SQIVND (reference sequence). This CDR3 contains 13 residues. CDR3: CASSIGRGYGYTF. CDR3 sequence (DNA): TGTGCCAGTAGTATTGGCAGGGGCTATGGCTACACCTTC.

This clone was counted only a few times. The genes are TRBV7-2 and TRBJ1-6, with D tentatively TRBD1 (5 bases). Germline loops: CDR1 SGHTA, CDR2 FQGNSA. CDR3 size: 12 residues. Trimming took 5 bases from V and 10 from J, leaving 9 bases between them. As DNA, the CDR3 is TGTGCCAGCAGCGATACAGGATCACCCCTCCACTTT. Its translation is CASSDTGSPLHF.

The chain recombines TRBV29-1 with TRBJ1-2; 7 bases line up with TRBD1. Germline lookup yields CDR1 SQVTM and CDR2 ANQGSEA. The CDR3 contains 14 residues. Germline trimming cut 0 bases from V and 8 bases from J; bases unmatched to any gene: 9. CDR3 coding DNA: TGCAGCGTTGAAGATCGTCGGAGGGGGCACGGCTACACCTTC. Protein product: CSVEDRRRGHGYTF.

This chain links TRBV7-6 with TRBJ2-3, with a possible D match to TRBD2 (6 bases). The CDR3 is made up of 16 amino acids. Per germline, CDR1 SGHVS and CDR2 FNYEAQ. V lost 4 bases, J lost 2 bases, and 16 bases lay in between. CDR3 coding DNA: TGTGCCAGCAGCTCCCCGCAGGGCGGGGACACAGATACGCAGTATTTT. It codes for CASSSPQGGDTDTQYF.

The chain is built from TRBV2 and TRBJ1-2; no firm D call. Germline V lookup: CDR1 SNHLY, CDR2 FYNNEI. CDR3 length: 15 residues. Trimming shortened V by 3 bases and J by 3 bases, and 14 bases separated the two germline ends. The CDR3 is CASSDSRGTYYGYTF. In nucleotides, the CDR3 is TGTGCCAGCAGTGATTCCCGAGGTACCTACTATGGCTACACCTTC.

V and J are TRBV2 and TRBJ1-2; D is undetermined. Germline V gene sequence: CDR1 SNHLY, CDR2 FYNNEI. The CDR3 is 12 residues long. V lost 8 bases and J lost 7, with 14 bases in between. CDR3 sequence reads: CASGRDATGYTF. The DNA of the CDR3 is TGTGCCAGCGGCCGGGATGCCACTGGCTACACCTTC.

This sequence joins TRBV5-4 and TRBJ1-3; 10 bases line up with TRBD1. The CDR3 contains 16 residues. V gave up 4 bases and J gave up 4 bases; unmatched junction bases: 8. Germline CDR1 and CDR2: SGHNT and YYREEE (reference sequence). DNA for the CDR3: TGTGCCAGCAGCCCAAGACAGGGGGCAGGAGGAAACACCATATATTTT. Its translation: CASSPRQGAGGNTIYF.

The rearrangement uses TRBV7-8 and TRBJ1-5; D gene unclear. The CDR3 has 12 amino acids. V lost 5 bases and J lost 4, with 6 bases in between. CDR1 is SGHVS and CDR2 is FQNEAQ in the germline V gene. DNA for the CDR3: TGTGCCAGCAGCCCCAGTAATCAGCCCCAGCATTTT. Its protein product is CASSPSNQPQHF. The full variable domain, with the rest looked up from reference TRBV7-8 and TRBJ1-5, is GAGVSQSPRYKVAKRGQDVALRCDPISGHVSLFWYQQALGQGPEFLTYFQNEAQLDKSGLPSDRFFAERPEGSVSTLKIQRTQQEDSAVYLCASSPSNQPQHFGDGTRLSIL.

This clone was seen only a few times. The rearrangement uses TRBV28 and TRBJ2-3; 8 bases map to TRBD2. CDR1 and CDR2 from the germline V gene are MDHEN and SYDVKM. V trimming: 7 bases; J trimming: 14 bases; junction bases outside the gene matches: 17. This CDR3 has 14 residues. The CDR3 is CASTLRSSGGHWYF. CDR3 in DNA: TGTGCCAGCACCCTCCGGTCTTCGGGGGGGCATTGGTATTTT.

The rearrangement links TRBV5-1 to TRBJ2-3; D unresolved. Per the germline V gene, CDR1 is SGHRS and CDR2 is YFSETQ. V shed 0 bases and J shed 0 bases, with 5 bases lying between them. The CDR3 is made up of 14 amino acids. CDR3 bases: TGCGCCAGCAGCTTGGACTCGAGCACAGATACGCAGTATTTT. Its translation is CASSLDSSTDTQYF.

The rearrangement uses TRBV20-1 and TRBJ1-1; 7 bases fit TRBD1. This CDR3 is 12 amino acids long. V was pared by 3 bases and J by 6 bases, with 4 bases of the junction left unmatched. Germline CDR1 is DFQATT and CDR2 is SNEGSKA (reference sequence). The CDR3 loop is CSASEGAAEAFF. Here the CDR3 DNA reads TGCAGTGCTAGTGAGGGGGCCGCTGAAGCTTTCTTT.

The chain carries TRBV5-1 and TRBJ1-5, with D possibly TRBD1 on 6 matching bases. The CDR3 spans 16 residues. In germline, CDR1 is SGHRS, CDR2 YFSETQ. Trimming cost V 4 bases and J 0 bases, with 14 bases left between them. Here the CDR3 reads CASSPSGHHSNQPQHF. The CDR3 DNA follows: TGCGCCAGCAGCCCATCGGGACACCATAGCAATCAGCCCCAGCATTTT. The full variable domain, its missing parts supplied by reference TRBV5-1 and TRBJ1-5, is KAGVTQTPRYLIKTRGQQVTLSCSPISGHRSVSWYQQTPGQGLQFLFEYFSETQRNKGNFPGRFSGRQFSNSRSEMNVSTLELGDSALYLCASSPSGHHSNQPQHFGDGTRLSIL.

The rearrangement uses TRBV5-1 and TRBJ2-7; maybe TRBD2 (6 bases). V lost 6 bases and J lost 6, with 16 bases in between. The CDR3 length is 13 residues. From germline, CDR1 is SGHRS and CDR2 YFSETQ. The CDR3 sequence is CASTTEGSGEQYF. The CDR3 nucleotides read TGCGCCAGCACGACGGAGGGGTCTGGCGAGCAGTACTTC.

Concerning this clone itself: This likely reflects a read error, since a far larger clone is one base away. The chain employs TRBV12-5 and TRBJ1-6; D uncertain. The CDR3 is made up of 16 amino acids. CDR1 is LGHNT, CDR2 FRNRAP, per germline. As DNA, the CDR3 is TGTGCTAGTGGTCCGTCGTGGGTGGACTACAATTCACCCCTCCTCTTT. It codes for CASGPSWVDYNSPLLF. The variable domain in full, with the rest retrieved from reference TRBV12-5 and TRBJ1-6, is DARVTQTPRHKVTEMGQEVTMRCQPILGHNTVFWYRQTMMQGLELLAYFRNRAPLDDSGMPKDRFSAEMPDATLATLKIQPSEPRDSAVYFCASGPSWVDYNSPLLFGNGTRLTVT.

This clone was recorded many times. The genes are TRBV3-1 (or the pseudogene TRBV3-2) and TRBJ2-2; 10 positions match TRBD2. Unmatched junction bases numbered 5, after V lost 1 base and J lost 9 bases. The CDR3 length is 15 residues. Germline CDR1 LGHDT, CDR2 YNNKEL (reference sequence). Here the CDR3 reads CASSQVSGGARELFF. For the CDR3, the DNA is TGTGCCAGCAGCCAAGTAAGCGGGGGGGCCCGGGAGCTGTTTTTT.

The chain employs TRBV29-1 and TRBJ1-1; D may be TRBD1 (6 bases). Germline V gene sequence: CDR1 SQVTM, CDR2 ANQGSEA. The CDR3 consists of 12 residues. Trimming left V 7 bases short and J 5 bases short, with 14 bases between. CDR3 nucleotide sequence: TGCAGCGCCGGACAGCCAGAGACTGAAGCTTTCTTT. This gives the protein CSAGQPETEAFF. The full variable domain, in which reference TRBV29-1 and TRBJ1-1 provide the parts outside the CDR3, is SAVISQKPSRDICQRGTSLTIQCQVDSQVTMMFWYRQQPGQSLTLIATANQGSEATYESGFVIDKFPISRPNLTFSTLTVSNMSPEDSSIYLCSAGQPETEAFFGQGTRLTVV.

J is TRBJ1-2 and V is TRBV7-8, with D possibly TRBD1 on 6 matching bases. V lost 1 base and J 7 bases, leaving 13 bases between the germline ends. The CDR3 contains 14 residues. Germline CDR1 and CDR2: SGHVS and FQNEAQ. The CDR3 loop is CASSLEIWGLGYTF. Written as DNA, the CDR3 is TGTGCCAGCAGCTTAGAAATTTGGGGGCTTGGCTACACCTTC.

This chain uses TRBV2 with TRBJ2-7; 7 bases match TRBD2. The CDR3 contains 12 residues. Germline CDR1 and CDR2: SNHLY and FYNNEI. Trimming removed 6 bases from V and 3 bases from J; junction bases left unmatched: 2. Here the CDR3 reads CASRAGVYEQYF. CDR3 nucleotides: TGTGCCAGCAGGGCGGGGGTCTACGAGCAGTACTTC.

CDR3 nucleotides: TGTGCCACCACTCAACTGGGAGGCGGCACCGGGGAGCTGTTTTTT. Protein: CATTQLGGGTGELFF. This chain links TRBV15 with TRBJ2-2; D might be TRBD2 (6 bases). In germline, CDR1 is LNHNV, CDR2 YYDKDF (reference sequence). V dropped 7 bases and J dropped 4 bases, with 16 bases sitting between them. The CDR3 loop spans 15 amino acids.

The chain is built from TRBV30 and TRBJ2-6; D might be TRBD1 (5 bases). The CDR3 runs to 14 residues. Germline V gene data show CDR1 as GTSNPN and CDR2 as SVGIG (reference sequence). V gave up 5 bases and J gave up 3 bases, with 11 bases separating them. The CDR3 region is CAWASQGGANVLTF. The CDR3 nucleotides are TGTGCCTGGGCCAGTCAGGGTGGGGCCAACGTCCTGACTTTC.

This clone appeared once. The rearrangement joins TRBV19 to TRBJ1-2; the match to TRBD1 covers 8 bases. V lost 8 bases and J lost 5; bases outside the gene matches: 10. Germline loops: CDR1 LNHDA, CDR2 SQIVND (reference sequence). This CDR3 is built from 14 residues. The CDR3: CASRNRGGRYGYTF. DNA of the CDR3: TGTGCCAGTCGCAACAGGGGGGGAAGATATGGCTACACCTTC.